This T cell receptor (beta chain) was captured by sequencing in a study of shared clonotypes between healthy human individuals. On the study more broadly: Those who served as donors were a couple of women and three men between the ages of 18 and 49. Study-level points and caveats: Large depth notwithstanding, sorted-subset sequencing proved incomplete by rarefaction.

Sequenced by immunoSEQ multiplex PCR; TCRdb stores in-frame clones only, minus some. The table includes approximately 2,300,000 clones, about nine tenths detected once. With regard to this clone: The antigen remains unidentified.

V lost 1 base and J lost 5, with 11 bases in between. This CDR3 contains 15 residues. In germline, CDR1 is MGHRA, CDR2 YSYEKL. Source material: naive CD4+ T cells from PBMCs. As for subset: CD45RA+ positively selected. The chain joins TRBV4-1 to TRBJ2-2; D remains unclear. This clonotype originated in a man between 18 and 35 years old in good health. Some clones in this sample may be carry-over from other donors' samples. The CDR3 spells CASSQAGVYTGELFF. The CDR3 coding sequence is TGCGCCAGCAGCCAAGCTGGAGTTTATACCGGGGAGCTGTTTTTT.